This T cell receptor (beta chain) was sequenced during a study of blood T cell repertoires in COVID-19. Assay: immunoSEQ multiplex PCR; the TCRdb copy retains only in-frame clones and omits some. Of fewer than 20,000 clones in the sample, about 87% are singletons; the top ten hold 8.5% to 14%. A single count supports this clone. This CDR3 has 13 residues. The V gene's germline CDR1 is LNHDA and CDR2 SQIVND (reference sequence). V gave up 6 bases and J gave up 6 bases; unmatched junction bases: 8. This rearrangement joins TRBV19 to TRBJ2-7, with 7 positions matching TRBD1. Material for sequencing was peripheral blood. This TCR derives from a human donor in a cohort sampled during active COVID-19. CDR3 protein: CASSPSPGGEQYF. CDR3 sequence (DNA): TGTGCCAGTAGCCCGTCCCCAGGGGGCGAGCAGTACTTC.